A single sample gave rise to the 14 T cell receptor beta chains below, sequenced in a study of cytomegalovirus exposure and HLA in healthy donors. The repertoire was sequenced with immunoSEQ multiplex PCR; TCRdb's copy has only in-frame clones and lacks some. The table includes around 230,000 clones, 86% detected once. Sequenced: PBMCs. The origin of the receptors is a woman in her twenties or thirties in good health and CMV-seropositive.

CDR3 DNA: TGTGCCAGCAGTTTTTGGATCGGGAGTTACGAGCAGTACTTC. As protein: CASSFWIGSYEQYF. The chain links TRBV28 to TRBJ2-7; TRBD2 might be the D (6 bases). Germline-derived CDR1 and CDR2 are MDHEN and SYDVKM. V shed 3 bases and J shed 4 bases, with 13 bases lying between them. This CDR3 is built from 14 residues.

V gene TRBV5-1 combines with J gene TRBJ1-3, with 7 bases matching TRBD1. The CDR3 length is 16 residues. Unmatched junction bases numbered 8, after V lost 3 bases and J lost 2 bases. Per germline, CDR1 SGHRS and CDR2 YFSETQ. CDR3 residues: CASSSTGAIAGNTIYF. CDR3 nucleotide sequence: TGCGCCAGCAGCTCAACAGGGGCCATAGCTGGAAACACCATATATTTT. Complete variable domain (other parts from reference TRBV5-1 and TRBJ1-3): KAGVTQTPRYLIKTRGQQVTLSCSPISGHRSVSWYQQTPGQGLQFLFEYFSETQRNKGNFPGRFSGRQFSNSRSEMNVSTLELGDSALYLCASSSTGAIAGNTIYFGEGSWLTVV.

V gene TRBV2 combines with J gene TRBJ1-1; D gene unclear. The CDR3 totals 15 residues. The ends were cut back, 1 base at V and 4 bases at J, with 13 bases in the middle. CDR1 and CDR2 (germline): SNHLY, FYNNEI. CDR3 sequence reads: CASSEGRGSVTEAFF. In DNA form, the CDR3 reads TGTGCCAGCAGTGAAGGTAGAGGGTCGGTCACTGAAGCTTTCTTT.

This sequence joins TRBV19 and TRBJ2-1, with 10 bases lining up with TRBD2. Unmatched junction bases numbered 10, after V lost 7 bases and J lost 7 bases. From germline, CDR1 is LNHDA and CDR2 SQIVND (reference sequence). The CDR3 extends over 15 amino acids. The CDR3 loop reads CASTPLAGEENEQFF. The CDR3 DNA follows: TGTGCCAGTACCCCCCTAGCGGGAGAGGAGAATGAGCAGTTCTTC.

The chain joins TRBV28 to TRBJ2-1, with D perhaps TRBD1 (7 bases). The CDR3 sequence is 16 residues long. The V gene lost 5 bases and the J gene lost 6 bases, with 20 bases spanning the gap. Germline V lookup: CDR1 MDHEN, CDR2 SYDVKM. CDR3 nucleotide sequence: TGTGCCAGCAGTCCGCAGGCAGGGGGGTCTCGCAATGAGCAGTTCTTC. Amino acids: CASSPQAGGSRNEQFF.

This rearrangement joins TRBV15 to TRBJ2-3, with no clear D. V shed 3 bases and J shed 5 bases, with 6 bases lying between them. This CDR3 is built from 12 residues. Looked up from germline, CDR1 is LNHNV and CDR2 is YYDKDF (reference sequence). The CDR3 DNA reads TGTGCCACCAGCAGTCGAGGAGATACGCAGTATTTT. As protein: CATSSRGDTQYF. Full variable domain (rest looked up from reference TRBV15 and TRBJ2-3): DAMVIQNPRYQVTQFGKPVTLSCSQTLNHNVMYWYQQKSSQAPKLLFHYYDKDFNNEADTPDNFQSRRPNTSFCFLDIRSPGLGDTAMYLCATSSRGDTQYFGPGTRLTVL.

The V and J genes are TRBV10-3 and TRBJ1-1, with 7 bases that match TRBD1. There are 13 residues in the CDR3. V lost 6 bases, J lost 8 bases, and 9 bases stayed unmatched. CDR1 is ENHRY and CDR2 is SYGVKD in the germline V gene. DNA for the CDR3: TGTGCCATCAGACGAGACAGGGAACGGGAAGCTTTCTTT. Protein sequence: CAIRRDREREAFF.

The J gene is TRBJ2-5, the V gene TRBV19; 7 bases fit TRBD1. This CDR3 spans 15 amino acids. V lost 5 bases to trimming and J lost 5 bases; unmatched junction nucleotides: 11. Germline CDR1 reads LNHDA; CDR2 reads SQIVND (reference sequence). The CDR3 nucleotides are TGTGCCAGTAGTCCACAGGGGATAGTACCGGAGACCCAGTACTTC. Protein sequence: CASSPQGIVPETQYF.

The chain couples TRBV6-6 to TRBJ2-1; 7 bases agree with TRBD2. Looked up from germline, CDR1 is MNHNY and CDR2 is SVGAGI (reference sequence). V was pared by 1 base and J by 1 base, with 4 bases of the junction left unmatched. The CDR3 has 16 residues. The CDR3 loop reads CASSYYGGSSYNEQFF. The DNA for the CDR3 is TGTGCCAGCAGTTACTACGGGGGGTCTTCCTACAATGAGCAGTTCTTC.

The V gene is TRBV18, the J gene TRBJ1-5; 10 bases are shared with TRBD1. V shed 5 bases, J shed 5 bases, and the junction held 3 bases outside the gene matches. Germline loops: CDR1 KGHSH, CDR2 LQKENI. The CDR3 loop spans 14 amino acids. The CDR3 DNA reads TGTGCCAGCTCATTAGGACAGGGGGATCAGCCCCAGCATTTT. Residues: CASSLGQGDQPQHF.

The table lists this clone with a few counts. This sequence joins TRBV13 and TRBJ2-7; the match to TRBD1 covers 7 bases. The J segment lost 5 bases and the V segment lost 6 bases, leaving 10 bases of the junction unmatched. CDR3 length: 14 amino acids. CDR1 is PRHDT and CDR2 is FYEKMQ in the germline V gene (reference sequence). CDR3 sequence reads: CASRVGTGANEQYF. The DNA for the CDR3 is TGTGCCAGCAGAGTCGGCACAGGGGCGAACGAGCAGTACTTC.

V is TRBV19 and J is TRBJ2-7; 8 bases agree with TRBD1. After removal of 1 base from V and 3 bases from J, the junction contained 2 bases not matched to a gene. Germline V CDR1 and CDR2: LNHDA, SQIVND (reference sequence). This CDR3 region has 14 residues. CDR3 coding DNA: TGTGCCAGTAGTATAGCGACAGGGGACTACGAGCAGTACTTC. Residues: CASSIATGDYEQYF.

The chain carries TRBV9 and TRBJ1-4; 9 bases fit TRBD1. CDR1 SGDLS and CDR2 YYNGEE come from the germline V gene. V lost 4 bases, J lost 8 bases, and 6 bases stayed unmatched. The CDR3 extends over 14 amino acids. As DNA, the CDR3 is TGTGCCAGCAGCACACAGGGGACAGGGGAAAAACTGTTTTTT. Its translation is CASSTQGTGEKLFF.

This chain joins TRBV5-1 and TRBJ1-1; D unclear. Germline CDR1 is SGHRS and CDR2 is YFSETQ. Trimming left V 6 bases short and J 5 bases short, with 17 bases between. The CDR3 covers 14 residues. The CDR3 DNA reads as TGCGCCAGCAAGGCCACGTCGGGTGGTACTGAAGCTTTCTTT. This codes for CASKATSGGTEAFF.